The 26 T cell receptor beta chains listed next were all sequenced from one sample in a study of T cell changes during pregnancy in multiple sclerosis. Sequenced by immunoSEQ multiplex PCR; TCRdb stores in-frame clones only, minus some. The sample has roughly 13,000 clones; approximately 95% are singletons. The specimen comprised peripheral blood, sampled in the second trimester of pregnancy. The receptors were sampled from a female donor in good health, enrolled as a control in a pregnancy study.

The gene calls are TRBV4-3 and TRBJ2-7, with 10 bases matching TRBD1. CDR1 is LGHNA and CDR2 is YSLEER in the germline V gene. Germline trimming cut 0 bases from V and 3 bases from J; bases unmatched to any gene: 2. The CDR3 covers 15 residues. The CDR3 DNA sequence: TGCGCCAGCAGCCAAGATCGGGACAGGGGCTACGAGCAGTACTTC. Residues: CASSQDRDRGYEQYF.

DNA for the CDR3: TGTGCCAGCAGTCGTCCCGGGACAGGGTGGCCCCAGCATTTT. Its protein is CASSRPGTGWPQHF. This sequence joins TRBV7-2 and TRBJ1-5; 9 bases fit TRBD1. This CDR3 comprises 14 residues. Losses at the gene ends were 6 bases for V and 9 bases for J; bases not matched to a gene: 9. Germline CDR1 SGHTA, CDR2 FQGNSA.

The chain recombines TRBV4-2 with TRBJ1-2; tentatively, D is TRBD1 (5 bases). V was shortened by 3 bases and J by 8 bases, with 10 bases between the two germline ends. The CDR3 is 12 residues long. In germline, CDR1 is LGHNA, CDR2 YNFKEQ. As DNA, the CDR3 is TGTGCCAGCAGCCAGGAGGGGCCAGGCTACACCTTC. Its protein is CASSQEGPGYTF.

CDR3 in amino acids: CASSREGTGQKAFF. In DNA form, the CDR3 reads TGTGCCAGCAGCCGCGAGGGGACAGGGCAGAAAGCTTTCTTT. This rearrangement joins TRBV7-9 to TRBJ1-1; 9 positions agree with TRBD1. Germline lookup yields CDR1 SEHNR and CDR2 FQNEAQ (reference sequence). The V segment lost 5 bases and the J segment 9 bases; nucleotides outside the gene matches: 10. This CDR3 region has 14 residues.

The chain joins TRBV7-2 to TRBJ1-5, with D maybe TRBD1 (6 bases). In germline, CDR1 is SGHTA, CDR2 FQGNSA. The CDR3 is 17 amino acids. Trimming cost V 5 bases and J 1 base, with 18 bases left between them. The CDR3 protein is CASSALTGLGSNQPQHF. CDR3 in DNA: TGTGCCAGCAGCGCCCTCACAGGGTTGGGCAGCAATCAGCCCCAGCATTTT.

This clone was seen more than once but under ten times. The V call is TRBV9, the J call TRBJ2-5; D unclear. Germline loops: CDR1 SGDLS, CDR2 YYNGEE. V was clipped by 0 bases and J by 4 bases, with 10 bases between them. This CDR3 region has 14 residues. The chain's CDR3 is CASSVGVSGETQYF. In nucleotides, the CDR3 is TGTGCCAGCAGCGTAGGTGTGAGTGGAGAGACCCAGTACTTC.

This sequence joins TRBV2 and TRBJ2-3; 9 nucleotides align to TRBD1. The V gene's germline CDR1 is SNHLY and CDR2 FYNNEI. The V and J ends lost 1 base and 3 bases, in that order; junction bases with no gene match: 2. The CDR3 runs 15 residues. CDR3 region: CASSEGGQGTDTQYF. The CDR3 bases are TGTGCCAGCAGTGAAGGGGGACAGGGAACAGATACGCAGTATTTT.

V gene TRBV6-1 combines with J gene TRBJ2-2; no definite D call. Germline values: CDR1 MNHNS, CDR2 SASEGT. This CDR3 has 11 amino acids. The V gene lost 5 bases and the J gene lost 8 bases, with 6 bases spanning the gap. CDR3 protein: CASSPRGELFF. In nucleotides, the CDR3 is TGTGCCAGCAGTCCCCGGGGGGAGCTGTTTTTT.

The rearrangement links TRBV30 to TRBJ1-1, with D possibly being TRBD1 (5 bases). V lost 3 bases and J lost 11, with 13 bases in between. CDR3 size: 11 residues. In germline, CDR1 is GTSNPN, CDR2 SVGIG (reference sequence). The CDR3 DNA follows: TGTGCCTGGAGCCGGGGGTGGAGGGCTTTCTTT. It yields the protein CAWSRGWRAFF.

In its sample, this clone was seen a few times. This chain uses TRBV6-4 with TRBJ1-6; 8 bases fit TRBD1. The germline gives CDR1 MRHNA, CDR2 SNTAGT. This CDR3 is 13 amino acids long. V shed 6 bases, J shed 5 bases, and the junction held 0 bases outside the gene matches. The CDR3 sequence: CASRTGDNSPLHF. The CDR3 region has the DNA TGTGCCAGCAGGACAGGGGATAATTCACCCCTCCACTTT.

The V gene is TRBV18, the J gene TRBJ2-1, with a weak D call TRBD2 (6 bases). V lost 1 base and J lost 7, with 14 bases in between. The CDR3 runs to 15 residues. Germline CDR1 is KGHSH and CDR2 is LQKENI. This CDR3 is CASSPRGGSGNEQFF. CDR3 nucleotides: TGTGCCAGCTCACCACGAGGAGGTAGCGGAAATGAGCAGTTCTTC. The full variable domain, with the rest looked up from reference TRBV18 and TRBJ2-1, is NAGVMQNPRHLVRRRGQEARLRCSPMKGHSHVYWYRQLPEEGLKFMVYLQKENIIDESGMPKERFSAEFPKEGPSILRIQQVVRGDSAAYFCASSPRGGSGNEQFFGPGTRLTVL.

CDR3 region: CASSPGQGAREKLFF. The CDR3 DNA follows: TGTGCCAGCAGCCCGGGACAGGGGGCGCGTGAAAAACTGTTTTTT. The chain links TRBV7-9 to TRBJ1-4, with 12 bases lining up with TRBD1. CDR3 length: 15 residues. J lost 7 bases, V lost 5 bases, and 5 bases had no gene match. Germline assignment: CDR1 SEHNR and CDR2 FQNEAQ (reference sequence). Full variable domain (rest looked up from reference TRBV7-9 and TRBJ1-4): DTGVSQNPRHKITKRGQNVTFRCDPISEHNRLYWYRQTLGQGPEFLTYFQNEAQLEKSRLLSDRFSAERPKGSFSTLEIQRTEQGDSAMYLCASSPGQGAREKLFFGSGTQLSVL.

The chain employs TRBV9 and TRBJ1-1; tentative D call: TRBD1 (6 bases). CDR3 length: 13 amino acids. Germline CDR1 and CDR2: SGDLS and YYNGEE. The V and J ends lost 4 bases and 5 bases respectively, with 12 bases between them. This CDR3 reads CASSPGVWTEAFF. For the CDR3, the DNA is TGTGCCAGCAGCCCAGGGGTTTGGACTGAAGCTTTCTTT.

The V and J genes are TRBV9 and TRBJ2-5; 7 nucleotides align to TRBD2. The V gene's germline CDR1 is SGDLS and CDR2 YYNGEE. This CDR3 spans 14 amino acids. The J segment lost 4 bases and the V segment lost 3 bases, leaving 6 bases of the junction unmatched. DNA of the CDR3: TGTGCCAGCAGCGAGACTAGCACGGGAGAGACCCAGTACTTC. This encodes CASSETSTGETQYF.

The chain links TRBV6-5 to TRBJ2-1; the D gene is possibly TRBD2 (7 bases). The CDR3 sequence is 15 residues long. CDR1 is MNHEY, CDR2 SVGAGI, per germline. With 4 bases removed from V and 4 bases from J, the gap between germline ends came to 14 bases. In DNA form, the CDR3 reads TGTGCCAGCAGTTCCCGGGGGGCCTTATACAATGAGCAGTTCTTC. It specifies CASSSRGALYNEQFF.

The CDR3 here is CASTPGNTEAFF. DNA of the CDR3: TGTGCCAGCACCCCGGGGAACACTGAAGCTTTCTTT. The V gene is TRBV7-8, the J gene TRBJ1-1; unclear D gene. Germline assignment: CDR1 SGHVS and CDR2 FQNEAQ. The CDR3 is made up of 12 amino acids. Trimming pared 7 bases from V and 1 base from J, leaving 7 bases between. Combining the CDR3 with reference TRBV7-8 and TRBJ1-1 gives the whole variable domain GAGVSQSPRYKVAKRGQDVALRCDPISGHVSLFWYQQALGQGPEFLTYFQNEAQLDKSGLPSDRFFAERPEGSVSTLKIQRTQQEDSAVYLCASTPGNTEAFFGQGTRLTVV.

This clone was seen just once. The chain couples TRBV5-5 to TRBJ1-5; D might be TRBD1 (5 bases). Trimming left V 0 bases short and J 0 bases short, with 7 bases between. This CDR3 has 15 residues. Germline lookup yields CDR1 SGHKS and CDR2 YYEKEE (reference sequence). This chain's CDR3 is CASSLAQGSNQPQHF. CDR3 nucleotide sequence: TGTGCCAGCAGCTTGGCCCAGGGTAGCAATCAGCCCCAGCATTTT. Full variable domain (outside the CDR3, taken from reference TRBV5-5 and TRBJ1-5): DAGVTQSPTHLIKTRGQQVTLRCSPISGHKSVSWYQQVLGQGPQFIFQYYEKEERGRGNFPDRFSARQFPNYSSELNVNALLLGDSALYLCASSLAQGSNQPQHFGDGTRLSIL.

The gene calls are TRBV6-5 and TRBJ2-7; 10 bases match TRBD1. There are 14 residues in the CDR3. CDR1 and CDR2 (germline): MNHEY, SVGAGI. V trimming: 6 bases; J trimming: 3 bases; junction bases outside the gene matches: 5. In DNA, the CDR3 is TGTGCCAGCAGCCTGGACAGGGGGAACTACGAGCAGTACTTC. Translating gives CASSLDRGNYEQYF.

This chain connects TRBV27 to TRBJ2-7, with a tentative D call TRBD1 (5 bases). Germline V lookup: CDR1 MNHEY, CDR2 SMNVEV (reference sequence). The CDR3 is 15 residues long. Trimming took 6 bases from V and 2 from J, leaving 17 bases between them. The CDR3 bases are TGTGCCAGCAGCTCTTACCCCGACAGTCCCTACGAGCAGTACTTC. Protein sequence: CASSSYPDSPYEQYF.

The V gene is TRBV7-9, the J gene TRBJ2-7; D is perhaps TRBD1 (6 bases). Trimming shortened V by 0 bases and J by 0 bases, and 9 bases separated the two germline ends. Germline CDR1 and CDR2: SEHNR and FQNEAQ (reference sequence). The CDR3 has 15 amino acids. The CDR3, as DNA: TGTGCCAGCAGCTTAGCGGGGGCCCGCTCCTACGAGCAGTACTTC. Amino acid sequence: CASSLAGARSYEQYF.

This clone turned up a few times. This rearrangement joins TRBV20-1 to TRBJ2-5; TRBD1 matches at 8 bases. With V trimmed by 5 bases and J by 9 bases, 5 bases remained unmatched. This CDR3 is 11 amino acids long. CDR1 is DFQATT and CDR2 is SNEGSKA in the germline V gene (reference sequence). CDR3 sequence reads: CSARQGPAQYF. The CDR3 region has the DNA TGCAGTGCTCGACAGGGGCCGGCCCAGTACTTC.

The gene calls are TRBV27 and TRBJ2-5, with D hard to call. The ends were cut back, 5 bases at V and 3 bases at J, with 10 bases in the middle. In germline, CDR1 is MNHEY, CDR2 SMNVEV (reference sequence). The CDR3 runs to 13 residues. CDR3 in DNA: TGTGCCAGCAGTGGCCTCACCGAAGAGACCCAGTACTTC. This encodes CASSGLTEETQYF.

The chain couples TRBV4-3 to TRBJ2-1, with 8 positions matching TRBD2. This CDR3 comprises 16 residues. The germline V gene encodes CDR1 LGHNA and CDR2 YSLEER. The trim removed 0 bases at V and 2 bases at J, leaving 3 bases unmatched. CDR3 region: CASSQDPGGTYNEQFF. The CDR3 coding sequence is TGCGCCAGCAGCCAAGATCCGGGGGGGACCTACAATGAGCAGTTCTTC.

CDR3 DNA sequence: TGTGCCAGCAGCTTAAAAACAGGACCAACTTACGAGCAGTACTTC. It yields the protein CASSLKTGPTYEQYF. This sequence joins TRBV7-2 and TRBJ2-7; D may be TRBD1 (5 bases). The CDR3 is 15 residues long. Trimming removed 2 bases from V and 4 bases from J, with 15 bases in between. Germline CDR1 is SGHTA and CDR2 is FQGNSA. The variable domain in full, completed from reference TRBV7-2 and TRBJ2-7, reads GAGVSQSPSNKVTEKGKDVELRCDPISGHTALYWYRQSLGQGLEFLIYFQGNSAPDKSGLPSDRFSAERTGGSVSTLTIQRTQQEDSAVYLCASSLKTGPTYEQYFGPGTRLTVT.

The rearrangement joins TRBV7-8 to TRBJ1-1, with 10 bases that match TRBD1. Germline CDR1 reads SGHVS; CDR2 reads FQNEAQ. V was pared by 5 bases and J by 5 bases, with 2 bases of the junction left unmatched. The length of the CDR3 is 13 residues. The CDR3 loop is CASSRDRGTEAFF. The CDR3 DNA follows: TGTGCCAGCAGCCGGGACAGGGGAACTGAAGCTTTCTTT.

The chain is built from TRBV4-2 and TRBJ1-1; D remains unclear. CDR3 size: 14 residues. V lost 4 bases and J lost 1, with 10 bases in between. Germline V gene lookup returns CDR1 LGHNA and CDR2 YNFKEQ. The DNA of the CDR3 is TGTGCCAGCAGCCCGGCCCGGGGGAACACTGAAGCTTTCTTT. Its translation: CASSPARGNTEAFF.